The entry below describes one T cell receptor beta chain. Its antigen remains unidentified. Time point noted: week 23, last vaccination. It was 300 ug of mutant IDH1 20-mer peptide that made up each vaccine dose, given with topical imiquimod. Assay: immunoSEQ multiplex PCR; the TCRdb copy retains only in-frame clones and omits some. The sample records fewer than 45,000 clones, about 78% being singletons. The record originates from a study of a mutant IDH1 vaccine in newly diagnosed glioma. Study at large: First vaccine doses came 4-6 weeks after radiotherapy alone, or with temozolomide cycles. Treated patients showed a male proportion of approximately 62%, a female proportion of around 38%, and a mean age of about 44 years. Former treatment meant radiotherapy, temozolomide, or both; the majority had gotten both.

The germline V and J ends were trimmed by 0 bases and 0 bases, with 5 bases remaining between them. CDR1 LGHNA and CDR2 YSLEER come from the germline V gene. The CDR3 sequence is 14 residues long. The clonotype was recovered from a woman aged 35 to 49 with glioma. Some clones in this sample may be carry-over from other donors' samples. This rearrangement joins TRBV4-3 to TRBJ2-5, with a possible D match to TRBD1 (5 bases). The sequences come from PBMCs, collected from a glioma patient whose treatment included an IDH1 peptide vaccine. The CDR3 nucleotides read TGCGCCAGCAGCCAAGAAGGGGACCAAGAGACCCAGTACTTC. Translated, it gives CASSQEGDQETQYF.